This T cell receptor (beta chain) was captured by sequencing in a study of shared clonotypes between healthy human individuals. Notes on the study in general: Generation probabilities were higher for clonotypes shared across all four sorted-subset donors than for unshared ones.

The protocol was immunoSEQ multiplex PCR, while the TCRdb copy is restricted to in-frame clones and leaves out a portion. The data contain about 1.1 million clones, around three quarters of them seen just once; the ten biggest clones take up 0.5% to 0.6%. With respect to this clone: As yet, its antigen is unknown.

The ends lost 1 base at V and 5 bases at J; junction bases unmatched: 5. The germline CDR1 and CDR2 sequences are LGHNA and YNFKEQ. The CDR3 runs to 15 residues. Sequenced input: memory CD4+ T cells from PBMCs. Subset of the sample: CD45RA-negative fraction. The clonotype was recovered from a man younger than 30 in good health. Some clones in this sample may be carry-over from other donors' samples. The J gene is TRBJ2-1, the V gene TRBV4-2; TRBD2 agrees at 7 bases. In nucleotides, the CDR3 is TGTGCCAGCAGCCAAGCATCGGCGGGGGACAATGAGCAGTTCTTC. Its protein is CASSQASAGDNEQFF.